A single sample gave rise to the 8 T cell receptor beta chains below, sequenced in a study of vaccination and CD4 T cells after COVID-19. The Oncomine TCR Beta short-read assay was what sequenced the DNA obtained from cultured CD4+ T cells. TCRdb independently ran MiXCR on the PCR reads; one entry per CDR3 protein. Of about 16,000 distinct CDR3 sequences listed, 48% are singletons. As to treatment: approximately 10-day PBMC culture with coronavirus spike peptide pools or control peptides (ViraFEST assay). These receptors lack a known antigen. The specimen was CD4+ T cells from blood, cultured in vitro. These receptors were obtained from a human donor who had recovered from COVID-19.

The rearrangement links TRBV28 to TRBJ1-1; no clear D. V lost 3 bases, J lost 1 base, and 9 bases lay in between. This CDR3 is 14 amino acids long. From germline, CDR1 is MDHEN and CDR2 SYDVKM. The CDR3 DNA follows: TGTGCCAGCAGTTTTTGGTTGCCGAACACTGAAGCTTTCTTT. This gives the protein CASSFWLPNTEAFF.

V is TRBV11-3 and J is TRBJ1-6; TRBD1 matches at 7 bases. Per the germline V gene, CDR1 is SGHNT and CDR2 is YENEEA. The ends lost 6 bases at V and 5 bases at J; junction bases unmatched: 4. The CDR3 consists of 14 residues. The CDR3 region has the DNA TGTGCCAGCAGTTCGGGACAGAATAATTCACCCCTCCACTTT. It encodes CASSSGQNNSPLHF.

This rearrangement joins TRBV5-5 to TRBJ1-2, with TRBD1 matching over 8 bases. V lost 6 bases and J lost 2; bases outside the gene matches: 6. Germline assignment: CDR1 SGHKS and CDR2 YYEKEE (reference sequence). The CDR3 runs to 14 residues. The CDR3 region has the DNA TGTGCCAGCAACCCAACAGGGGGGAACTATGGCTACACCTTC. It is translated as CASNPTGGNYGYTF.

The J gene is TRBJ2-6, the V gene TRBV27; 7 bases line up with TRBD1. The CDR3 contains 19 residues. Germline loops: CDR1 MNHEY, CDR2 SMNVEV (reference sequence). V lost 3 bases to trimming and J lost 2 bases; unmatched junction nucleotides: 13. CDR3 coding DNA: TGTGCCAGCAGTTTCCTACCGGGACAGAAATTCACTGGGGCCAACGTCCTGACTTTC. It is translated as CASSFLPGQKFTGANVLTF.

This chain connects TRBV18 to TRBJ2-3; 7 bases match TRBD2. This CDR3 has 16 residues. CDR1 and CDR2 from the germline V gene are KGHSH and LQKENI. The V segment lost 3 bases and the J segment 1 base; nucleotides outside the gene matches: 7. CDR3 region: CASSPTGGGGTDTQYF. For the CDR3, the DNA is TGTGCCAGCTCACCCACGGGGGGAGGAGGCACAGATACGCAGTATTTT. Combining the CDR3 with reference TRBV18 and TRBJ2-3 gives the whole variable domain NAGVMQNPRHLVRRRGQEARLRCSPMKGHSHVYWYRQLPEEGLKFMVYLQKENIIDESGMPKERFSAEFPKEGPSILRIQQVVRGDSAAYFCASSPTGGGGTDTQYFGPGTRLTVL.

The rearrangement uses TRBV19 and TRBJ1-5; a possible D gene is TRBD1 (6 bases). V lost 6 bases and J lost 11, with 20 bases in between. Per germline, CDR1 LNHDA and CDR2 SQIVND (reference sequence). The CDR3 is 14 residues long. CDR3 sequence: CASSYMGAAGSQHF. For the CDR3, the DNA is TGTGCCAGTAGCTACATGGGGGCGGCCGGGTCCCAGCATTTT.

The chain carries TRBV25-1 and TRBJ1-5; D gene uncertain. Trimming cost V 3 bases and J 11 bases, with 11 bases left between them. The length of the CDR3 is 12 residues. The germline CDR1 and CDR2 sequences are MGHDK and SYGVNS. CDR3 DNA: TGTGCCAGCAGTGATGCCCTCGGAGCCCAGCATTTT. This sequence encodes CASSDALGAQHF.

This clonotype was counted between two and nine times. CDR3 DNA: TGCGCCAGCAGCCAAGAGTCCACGGGGAATGAAAAACTGTTTTTT. Translating it yields CASSQESTGNEKLFF. The chain employs TRBV4-1 and TRBJ1-4; D unresolved. CDR3 length: 15 residues. In germline, CDR1 is MGHRA, CDR2 YSYEKL. Trimming took 0 bases from V and 5 from J, leaving 10 bases between them.